Each of the 14 T cell receptor beta chains below was sequenced from the same sample in a study of T cell repertoires in cytomegalovirus infection. TCRdb re-analysed the reads in MiXCR, keeping a single row per CDR3 protein. The sample records about 490,000 distinct CDR3 sequences, approximately 11% being singletons. The sequencing input was PBMCs. These receptors originate from a human donor in good health (CMV status not recorded). Some clones in this sample may be carry-over from other donors' samples.

This clonotype was seen many times. DNA for the CDR3: TGTGCCAGCAGCTCCCCCCTCGGACAGCAGAACACTGAAGCTTTCTTT. This codes for CASSSPLGQQNTEAFF. This chain uses TRBV7-2 with TRBJ1-1; tentatively, D is TRBD1 (6 bases). There are 16 residues in the CDR3. Germline V lookup: CDR1 SGHTA, CDR2 FQGNSA. The V and J ends lost 4 bases and 1 base respectively, with 16 bases between them.

Ten or more counts support this clonotype. The V and J genes are TRBV6-5 and TRBJ2-5; possibly TRBD1 or TRBD2 for D (5 bases each). The germline CDR1 and CDR2 sequences are MNHEY and SVGAGI. Trimming cost V 5 bases and J 7 bases, with 20 bases left between them. The CDR3 spans 15 residues. The CDR3 coding sequence is TGTGCCAGCAGTCGACGAGATGTGGGGGTGGGGACCCAGTACTTC. It codes for CASSRRDVGVGTQYF.

This clonotype was counted at least ten times. The rearrangement uses TRBV19 and TRBJ1-5; D not resolved. Trimming shortened V by 2 bases and J by 4 bases, and 12 bases separated the two germline ends. Germline loops: CDR1 LNHDA, CDR2 SQIVND (reference sequence). The CDR3 is 15 residues long. CDR3 sequence: CASSIRQPTNQPQHF. The CDR3 DNA follows: TGTGCCAGTAGTATACGGCAGCCAACTAATCAGCCCCAGCATTTT.

This clonotype appeared many times. The V and J genes are TRBV7-9 and TRBJ2-7, with TRBD1 identical over 8 bases. Germline CDR1 reads SEHNR; CDR2 reads FQNEAQ (reference sequence). The CDR3 length is 14 residues. J lost 1 base, V lost 5 bases, and 4 bases had no gene match. CDR3 sequence reads: CASSPDRDSYEQYF. CDR3 nucleotides: TGTGCCAGCAGCCCGGACAGGGATTCCTACGAGCAGTACTTC.

This clonotype occurred many times. The chain carries TRBV28 and TRBJ2-1; TRBD1 might be the D (5 bases). V gave up 2 bases and J gave up 6 bases, with 14 bases separating them. Germline V gives CDR1 MDHEN, CDR2 SYDVKM. This CDR3 is built from 15 residues. The CDR3 spells CASSLRGLSTNEQFF. The CDR3 bases are TGTGCCAGCAGTTTAAGGGGTTTAAGTACCAATGAGCAGTTCTTC.

The chain uses TRBV20-1 and TRBJ2-7; unclear D gene. V was pared by 3 bases and J by 3 bases, with 9 bases between. The CDR3 is made up of 12 amino acids. CDR1 is DFQATT, CDR2 SNEGSKA, per germline (reference sequence). The CDR3 DNA reads as TGCAGTGCTAGCATAGGGATCTACGAGCAGTACTTC. It is translated as CSASIGIYEQYF.

This clonotype came up many times. The chain uses TRBV20-1 and TRBJ2-7; no clear D gene. CDR1 and CDR2 from the germline V gene are DFQATT and SNEGSKA (reference sequence). The germline V and J ends were trimmed by 7 bases and 0 bases, with 10 bases remaining between them. There are 12 residues in the CDR3. The CDR3 protein is CSGVGRSYEQYF. The CDR3 DNA reads TGCAGTGGTGTCGGGCGCTCCTACGAGCAGTACTTC.

This clonotype was recorded at least ten times. V usage is TRBV25-1 and J usage is TRBJ2-5; 7 bases align to TRBD2. Germline V gives CDR1 MGHDK, CDR2 SYGVNS. CDR3 length equals 14 residues. The J segment lost 3 bases and the V segment lost 2 bases, leaving 3 bases of the junction unmatched. CDR3 protein: CASSEGGGKETQYF. The CDR3 nucleotides read TGTGCCAGCAGTGAAGGGGGAGGGAAAGAGACCCAGTACTTC. The full variable domain, completed using reference TRBV25-1 and TRBJ2-5, is EADIYQTPRYLVIGTGKKITLECSQTMGHDKMYWYQQDPGMELHLIHYSYGVNSTEKGDLSSESTVSRIRTEHFPLTLESARPSHTSQYLCASSEGGGKETQYFGPGTRLLVL.

This clonotype was detected a few times. The J gene is TRBJ2-3, the V gene TRBV11-3, with unresolved D. Trimming removed 1 base at V and 0 bases at J, with 11 bases between. CDR3 length: 16 residues. Germline lookup yields CDR1 SGHNT and CDR2 YENEEA. CDR3 residues: CASSLGSLTSTDTQYF. The CDR3 coding sequence is TGTGCCAGCAGCTTAGGGAGCCTTACTAGCACAGATACGCAGTATTTT. The whole variable domain, filled in from reference TRBV11-3 and TRBJ2-3, reads EAGVVQSPRYKIIEKKQPVAFWCNPISGHNTLYWYLQNLGQGPELLIRYENEEAVDDSQLPKDRFSAERLKGVDSTLKIQPAELGDSAVYLCASSLGSLTSTDTQYFGPGTRLTVL.

This clonotype was picked up many times. CDR3 protein: CASSQGAGYGYTF. CDR3 coding DNA: TGTGCCAGCAGCCAGGGGGCTGGCTATGGCTACACCTTC. The chain carries TRBV7-9 and TRBJ1-2; 8 nucleotides align to TRBD1. The CDR3 runs 13 residues. Germline CDR1 SEHNR, CDR2 FQNEAQ (reference sequence). J lost 4 bases, V lost 5 bases, and 3 bases had no gene match.

At least ten counts were recorded for this clonotype. The chain combines TRBV7-2 with TRBJ1-1; possibly TRBD1 for D (5 bases). Deletions cut 6 bases from V and 3 bases from J, with 23 bases between. The CDR3 sequence is 17 residues long. From germline, CDR1 is SGHTA and CDR2 FQGNSA. CDR3 coding DNA: TGTGCCAGCAGGAGAATGATTGACCTTGGGGCATACACTGAAGCTTTCTTT. It specifies CASRRMIDLGAYTEAFF.

The sample holds many counts of this clonotype. V gene TRBV2 combines with J gene TRBJ1-1, with D hard to call. CDR1 and CDR2 (germline): SNHLY, FYNNEI. The CDR3 totals 16 residues. V was pared by 1 base and J by 0 bases, with 12 bases between. CDR3 region: CASSEGLSPMNTEAFF. In DNA, the CDR3 is TGTGCCAGCAGTGAAGGGCTCAGTCCAATGAACACTGAAGCTTTCTTT.

This clonotype has ten or more counts. This rearrangement joins TRBV7-9 to TRBJ2-1, with TRBD1 matching over 9 bases. The CDR3 contains 16 residues. V was pared by 4 bases and J by 1 base, with 5 bases of the junction left unmatched. The V gene's germline CDR1 is SEHNR and CDR2 FQNEAQ (reference sequence). The CDR3 DNA sequence: TGTGCCAGCAGCTCCTCCGGGACAGGGTCCTACAATGAGCAGTTCTTC. Protein sequence: CASSSSGTGSYNEQFF.

This clonotype was seen only a few times. This chain uses TRBV10-3 with TRBJ1-5, with 11 bases lining up with TRBD1. The CDR3 totals 17 residues. Germline CDR1 ENHRY, CDR2 SYGVKD. Germline trimming cut 4 bases from V and 7 bases from J; bases unmatched to any gene: 12. The CDR3 spells CAISAGQGVREEQPQHF. CDR3 bases: TGTGCCATCAGTGCGGGACAGGGGGTGAGGGAGGAGCAGCCCCAGCATTTT.